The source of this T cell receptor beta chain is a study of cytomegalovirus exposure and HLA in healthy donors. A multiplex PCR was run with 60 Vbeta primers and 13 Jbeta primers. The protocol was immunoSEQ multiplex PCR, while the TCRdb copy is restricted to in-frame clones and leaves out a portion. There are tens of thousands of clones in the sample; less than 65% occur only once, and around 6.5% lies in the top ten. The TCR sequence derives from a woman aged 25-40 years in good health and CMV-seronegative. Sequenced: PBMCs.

Written as DNA, the CDR3 is TGTGCCACCATAGGACTAGGCACAGATACGCAGTATTTT. As protein: CATIGLGTDTQYF. This sequence joins TRBV15 and TRBJ2-3; 7 bases are shared with TRBD2. The junction had 2 bases not matched to a gene; V was cut back by 7 bases and J by 1 base. This CDR3 region has 13 residues. Germline V gene lookup returns CDR1 LNHNV and CDR2 YYDKDF (reference sequence).